Below, one TCR beta chain is given with its context. There are a few counts of this clonotype. Its antigen remains unidentified. A much bigger clone sits one base away, suggesting this may be a read error. Library preparation employed 5' RACE. The sequencer was an Illumina HiSeq 2500. The second PCR ran for about 6 to 11 cycles and used a J-beta primer mix along with a sample-barcoded 5' primer. A template-switch 5' adaptor carrying 12 random nucleotides introduced a unique molecular identifier onto each TCR beta cDNA molecule. At least 2.5 million CDR3-containing paired-end reads were obtained from each sample. First-strand cDNA synthesis was performed from all RNA using the Mint cDNA synthesis kit, with priming by a TRBC-specific oligonucleotide. Following uracil-DNA glycosylase treatment, all cDNA underwent a first 18-cycle PCR with the universal primers M1SS and BC2_uni_R. In the original analysis: Each sample was normalized by randomly selecting 1 million high-quality reads, each carrying a distinct molecular identifier. Reads with shared molecular identifiers were discarded instead of being binned into consensus sequences. CDR3 identification, clonotype clustering and error correction used MiTCR with a Q25 quality threshold and the strictest error-elimination algorithm. A nonparametric unseen species model with Euler transformation was used to estimate lower-bound total TCR beta diversity. TCRdb applied fastp at Q25 and MiXCR to the public reads, then kept only in-frame beta chains. Rows are unified per CDR3 protein, each entry keeping the most common DNA and genes. None of the V and J calls come from the authors' own analysis; TCRdb made them. Counted in this sample were about 640,000 distinct CDR3 sequences; 58% of them appeared once. Together, the top ten hold over 30% of the sample.

This sample was taken from a study of blood T cells in healthy people across ages (dated by TCRdb to between 2014 and 2017). Background on the whole study: In model experiments, template switching captured about one uniquely barcoded TCR beta cDNA molecule for every two T cells. To avoid experimental bias, donors of different ages were distributed randomly across sequencing lanes. The donors were divided into four age groups: young (average around 16 years), middle-aged (approximately 39), aged (around 67) and long-lived (about 80). The study measured age-related changes in TCR beta repertoire diversity using deep sequencing normalized with unique cDNA molecular identifiers. Two additional independent replicas of 1 million unique cDNA reads from the same blood draw were analyzed for two donors (one aged 18 to 30 and one aged 80 or older).

Systemically healthy Caucasian individuals from Russia, 39 in total and aged about 6 to 100 years, were included as donors. Ten milliliters of peripheral blood were drawn from each donor into EDTA-treated Vacutainer tubes. Ficoll-Paque density-gradient centrifugation was used to isolate PBMCs, with at least 7 million per sample. Trizol reagent was used to extract total RNA from the PBMCs, yielding at least 5 micrograms per sample. The percentages of naive CD45RAhigh/CD27high T cells were determined by flow cytometry on a PBMC aliquot from every donor. The study at large found these results: There was a strong correlation between observed TCR beta diversity and the percentage of naive T cells measured by flow cytometry. Since profiling was done on bulk unsorted PBMCs, naive and antigen-experienced compartments could not be conclusively compared. Total diversity estimates from one million sequenced T cells were considered lower bounds and underestimates. Compared with the aged group, the long-lived group had more naive CD4+ T cells, fewer expanded clones and increased TCR diversity, a pattern suggesting age selection. Donor CMV infection status was unknown, potentially confounding age-related changes in expanded clonotypes. Observed TCR beta diversity per million T cells fell roughly linearly with age, and a significant reduction was already apparent by age roughly 40.

Its CDR3 holds 14 amino acids, cysteine through phenylalanine. Here the CDR3 DNA is all that survives: 42 bases in frame from base 1. V was cut back by 5 bases and J by 3 bases, leaving a gap of 11 bases between them. The TCR was taken from a man between 60 and 75 years old in good health. The chain joins TRBV12-3 or TRBV12-4 to TRBJ2-4; no D gene call is confident. Material: blood. The DNA is as follows: TGTGCCAGCAGTGTCCTCTGGCTCAAAAACATTCAGTACTTC. Its amino acids are CASSVLWLKNIQYF.